The source of this TCR beta chain is a study of shared T cell receptors in the human thymus. Germline V CDR1 and CDR2: MDHEN, SYDVKM. The CDR3 extends over 10 amino acids. V shed 8 bases and J shed 8 bases, with 9 bases lying between them. Using immunoSEQ multiplex PCR, the repertoire was profiled, and TCRdb retains in-frame clones only, with some absent. The sample includes more than 300,000 clones, 95% of them seen just once. The sequenced sample was thymocytes. The source is a human donor. The chain couples TRBV28 to TRBJ1-2, with D uncertain. The DNA for the CDR3 is TGTGCCAGCGGCTCGGGGGGCTACACCTTC. Translation gives CASGSGGYTF.